A single sample is the source of the 14 T cell receptor beta chains below, sequenced in a study of T cell responses to AZD1222 COVID-19 vaccine. The data were produced by immunoSEQ multiplex PCR, yet TCRdb's version contains in-frame clones alone and is incomplete. The profile shows around 120,000 clones, over 75% of them singletons. The specimen comprised peripheral blood, sampled on day 0 of AZD1222 vaccination. The source of these receptors is an adult in good health.

The chain is built from TRBV7-9 and TRBJ1-5; D is ambiguous. V was shortened by 5 bases and J by 5 bases, with 13 bases between the two germline ends. CDR3 length: 14 residues. Germline CDR1 is SEHNR and CDR2 is FQNEAQ (reference sequence). The CDR3 nucleotides are TGTGCCAGCAGCCCCCCCGAACACCATCAGCCCCAGCATTTT. It yields the protein CASSPPEHHQPQHF.

This clone was seen just once. The chain is built from TRBV4-1 and TRBJ1-4, with a tentative D call TRBD1 (6 bases). Germline values: CDR1 MGHRA, CDR2 YSYEKL. The CDR3 totals 15 residues. V was trimmed by 3 bases and J by 4 bases, leaving 12 bases between them. The CDR3 nucleotides are TGCGCCAGCAGCCACCCAGGGGCAAGTAATGAAAAACTGTTTTTT. This translates into CASSHPGASNEKLFF.

The chain links TRBV6-2 or TRBV6-3 to TRBJ1-1; D ambiguous. The CDR3 loop spans 15 amino acids. Trimming cost V 4 bases and J 6 bases, with 18 bases left between them. Germline CDR1 is MNHEY and CDR2 is SVGEGT. The CDR3 loop reads CASSSRTVVWAEAFF. CDR3 bases: TGTGCCAGCAGTTCGAGGACGGTCGTTTGGGCTGAAGCTTTCTTT.

This clone was seen a few times. The chain links TRBV14 to TRBJ1-6; D uncertain. V was shortened by 0 bases and J by 7 bases, with 10 bases between the two germline ends. Germline V gene lookup returns CDR1 SGHDN and CDR2 FVKESK. The CDR3 extends over 15 amino acids. The CDR3 coding sequence is TGTGCCAGCAGCCAAGAGGGTGTAATAAATTCACCCCTCCACTTT. Its translation: CASSQEGVINSPLHF.

CDR3 sequence reads: CASSLWGTGNQPQHF. DNA for the CDR3: TGCGCCAGCAGCCTGTGGGGGACAGGGAATCAGCCCCAGCATTTT. The V gene is TRBV4-1, the J gene TRBJ1-5; 9 nucleotides line up with TRBD1. V was pared by 4 bases and J by 4 bases, with 5 bases of the junction left unmatched. Looked up from germline, CDR1 is MGHRA and CDR2 is YSYEKL. This CDR3 region has 15 residues.

This sequence joins TRBV4-1 and TRBJ1-4; 7 bases are shared with TRBD1. The CDR3 loop spans 17 amino acids. Trimming removed 3 bases from V and 1 base from J; junction bases left unmatched: 8. Germline V gene data show CDR1 as MGHRA and CDR2 as YSYEKL. The CDR3 DNA sequence: TGCGCCAGCAGCCAGCTACAGGGGATACGAACTAATGAAAAACTGTTTTTT. Translating it yields CASSQLQGIRTNEKLFF.

The rearrangement links TRBV19 to TRBJ2-1, with D uncertain. V lost 0 bases to trimming and J lost 4 bases, with 13 bases between them. CDR1 LNHDA and CDR2 SQIVND come from the germline V gene (reference sequence). CDR3 length: 16 residues. The CDR3 loop reads CASSIDSATRYNEQFF. The DNA of the CDR3 is TGTGCCAGTAGTATAGATTCCGCCACGAGGTACAATGAGCAGTTCTTC.

This chain uses TRBV13 with TRBJ1-3; D is perhaps TRBD1 (5 bases). Germline lookup yields CDR1 PRHDT and CDR2 FYEKMQ (reference sequence). V dropped 2 bases and J dropped 4 bases, with 9 bases sitting between them. CDR3 length: 14 amino acids. In nucleotides, the CDR3 is TGTGCCAGCAGCTTAAGCAGGGCCGGAAACACCATATATTTT. Its translation: CASSLSRAGNTIYF. Based on the CDR3 plus reference TRBV13 and TRBJ1-3, the full variable domain is AAGVIQSPRHLIKEKRETATLKCYPIPRHDTVYWYQQGPGQDPQFLISFYEKMQSDKGSIPDRFSAQQFSDYHSELNMSSLELGDSALYFCASSLSRAGNTIYFGEGSWLTVV.

This chain uses TRBV9 with TRBJ1-1; D is unresolved. Germline CDR1 is SGDLS and CDR2 is YYNGEE. The CDR3 is made up of 15 amino acids. V lost 0 bases, J lost 0 bases, and 9 bases lay in between. The CDR3 DNA reads as TGTGCCAGCAGCGTAGATGGGGTCATGAACACTGAAGCTTTCTTT. It translates to CASSVDGVMNTEAFF.

The sample holds one count of this clone. Other DNA sequences in this specimen translate into the identical CDR3. The CDR3 nucleotides read TGCGCCAGCAGCCCGGGACAGGGGTCCTACGAGCAGTACTTC. Its translation: CASSPGQGSYEQYF. The chain carries TRBV5-1 and TRBJ2-7, with TRBD1 matching over 10 bases. V was pared by 4 bases and J by 1 base, with 2 bases of the junction left unmatched. The CDR3 is 14 amino acids. Germline lookup yields CDR1 SGHRS and CDR2 YFSETQ.

The chain uses TRBV5-1 and TRBJ2-5, with 7 bases matching TRBD1. CDR1 and CDR2 (germline): SGHRS, YFSETQ. This CDR3 comprises 15 residues. J gave up 5 bases and V 1 base, and 8 bases lay outside the gene matches. CDR3 DNA sequence: TGCGCCAGCAGCTTGACCCCTAGGGGGCCCGAGACCCAGTACTTC. Protein: CASSLTPRGPETQYF.

This rearrangement joins TRBV13 to TRBJ1-2; 8 bases fit TRBD1. The CDR3 sequence is 19 residues long. The junction had 18 bases not matched to a gene; V was cut back by 1 base and J by 5 bases. Germline CDR1 and CDR2: PRHDT and FYEKMQ (reference sequence). This CDR3 is CASSLVGWSGDRPSYGYTF. In DNA, the CDR3 is TGTGCCAGCAGCTTAGTGGGATGGTCTGGGGACAGGCCCTCGTATGGCTACACCTTC.

This clone was observed a few times. V and J are TRBV28 and TRBJ2-7, with 10 bases that match TRBD2. There are 15 residues in the CDR3. Germline V CDR1 and CDR2: MDHEN, SYDVKM. With V trimmed by 6 bases and J by 0 bases, 5 bases remained unmatched. The CDR3: CASSLAGAPSYEQYF. DNA for the CDR3: TGTGCCAGCAGCCTAGCGGGGGCCCCCTCCTACGAGCAGTACTTC.

V is TRBV5-6 and J is TRBJ1-2, with 8 bases aligning to TRBD1. Germline V CDR1 and CDR2: SGHDT, YYEEEE. The CDR3 runs to 14 residues. The junction had 6 bases not matched to a gene; V was cut back by 0 bases and J by 8 bases. The CDR3 here is CASSLGQGMGGYTF. The CDR3 DNA is TGTGCCAGCAGCTTGGGACAGGGGATGGGGGGCTACACCTTC.